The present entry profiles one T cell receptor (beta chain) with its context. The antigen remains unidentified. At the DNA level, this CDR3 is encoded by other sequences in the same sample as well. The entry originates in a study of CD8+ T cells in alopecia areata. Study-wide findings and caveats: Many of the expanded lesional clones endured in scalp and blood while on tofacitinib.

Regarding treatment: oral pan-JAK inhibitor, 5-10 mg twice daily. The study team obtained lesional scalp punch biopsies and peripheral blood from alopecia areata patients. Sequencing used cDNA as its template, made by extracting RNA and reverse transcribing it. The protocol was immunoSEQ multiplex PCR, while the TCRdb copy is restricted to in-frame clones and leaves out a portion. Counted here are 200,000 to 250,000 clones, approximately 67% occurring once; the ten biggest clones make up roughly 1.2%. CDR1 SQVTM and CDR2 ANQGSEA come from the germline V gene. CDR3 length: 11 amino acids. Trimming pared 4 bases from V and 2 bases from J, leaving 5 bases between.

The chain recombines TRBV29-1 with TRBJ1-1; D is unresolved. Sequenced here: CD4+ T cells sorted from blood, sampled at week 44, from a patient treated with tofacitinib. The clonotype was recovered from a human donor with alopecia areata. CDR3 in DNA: TGCAGCGTTGGTCGCAACACTGAAGCTTTCTTT. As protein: CSVGRNTEAFF.